The subject of this entry is one T cell receptor beta chain. Repertoires were generated with immunoSEQ multiplex PCR, while TCRdb's copy carries only in-frame clones and drops some. Of a few hundred thousand clones in the sample, approximately 89% were seen once. The data were obtained in a study of blood T cell repertoires in COVID-19. Study at large: Acute-phase and convalescent COVID-19 samples originated in the United States, Italy and Spain.

Trimming pared 0 bases from V and 0 bases from J, leaving 10 bases between. Germline V CDR1 and CDR2: SGHRS, YFSETQ. CDR3 size: 15 residues. The chain joins TRBV5-1 to TRBJ2-7; no definite D call. Sequencing input: peripheral blood. The receptor comes from a woman aged 30 to 39 with COVID-19, enrolled during active disease. The CDR3 DNA reads as TGCGCCAGCAGCTTGGGAGGTTTCAGCTCCTACGAGCAGTACTTC. It translates to CASSLGGFSSYEQYF.